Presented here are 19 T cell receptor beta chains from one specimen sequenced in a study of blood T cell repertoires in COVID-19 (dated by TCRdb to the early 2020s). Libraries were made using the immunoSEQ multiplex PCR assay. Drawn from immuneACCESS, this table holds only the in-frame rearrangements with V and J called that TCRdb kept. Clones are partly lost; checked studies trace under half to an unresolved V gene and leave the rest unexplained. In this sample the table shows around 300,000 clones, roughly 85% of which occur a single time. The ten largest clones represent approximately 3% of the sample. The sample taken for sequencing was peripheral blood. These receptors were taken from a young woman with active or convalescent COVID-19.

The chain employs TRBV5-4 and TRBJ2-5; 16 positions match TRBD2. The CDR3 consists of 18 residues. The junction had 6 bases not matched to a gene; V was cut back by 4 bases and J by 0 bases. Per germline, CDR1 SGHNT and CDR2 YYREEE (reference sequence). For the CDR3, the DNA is TGTGCCAGCAGCCCGCCGGGACTAGCGGGGGGGTACCAAGAGACCCAGTACTTC. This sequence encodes CASSPPGLAGGYQETQYF.

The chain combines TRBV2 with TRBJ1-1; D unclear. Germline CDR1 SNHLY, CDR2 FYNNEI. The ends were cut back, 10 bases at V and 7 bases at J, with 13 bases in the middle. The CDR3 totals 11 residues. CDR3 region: CAITTGVEAFF. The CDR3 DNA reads TGTGCCATAACTACCGGGGTTGAAGCTTTCTTT.

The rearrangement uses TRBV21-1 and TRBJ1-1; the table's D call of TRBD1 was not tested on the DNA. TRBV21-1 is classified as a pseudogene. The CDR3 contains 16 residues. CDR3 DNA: TGTGCCAGCAGCAATAAAGAAGTAGAAGGGGCCACTGAAGCTTTCTTT. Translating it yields CASSNKEVEGATEAFF.

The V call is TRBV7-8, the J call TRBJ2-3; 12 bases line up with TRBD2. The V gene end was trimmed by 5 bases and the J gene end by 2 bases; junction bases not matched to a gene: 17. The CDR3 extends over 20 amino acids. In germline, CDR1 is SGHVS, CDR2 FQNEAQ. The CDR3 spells CASSPRGLAGPTYDTDTQYF. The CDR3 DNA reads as TGTGCCAGCAGCCCTAGAGGACTAGCGGGGCCTACATACGACACAGATACGCAGTATTTT.

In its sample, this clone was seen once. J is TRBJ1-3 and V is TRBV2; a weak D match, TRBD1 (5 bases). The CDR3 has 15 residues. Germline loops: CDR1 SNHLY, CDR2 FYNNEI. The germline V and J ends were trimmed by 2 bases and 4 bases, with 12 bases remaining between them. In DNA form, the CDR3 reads TGTGCCAGCAGTGAAAACGGGGGATCCGGAAACACCATATATTTT. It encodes CASSENGGSGNTIYF.

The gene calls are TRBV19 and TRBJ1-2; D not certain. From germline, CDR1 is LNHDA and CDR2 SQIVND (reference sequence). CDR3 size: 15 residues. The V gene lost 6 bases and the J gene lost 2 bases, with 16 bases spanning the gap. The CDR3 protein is CASSLYRSLNYGYTF. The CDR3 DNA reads TGTGCCAGTAGCTTGTACCGGAGCCTCAACTATGGCTACACCTTC.

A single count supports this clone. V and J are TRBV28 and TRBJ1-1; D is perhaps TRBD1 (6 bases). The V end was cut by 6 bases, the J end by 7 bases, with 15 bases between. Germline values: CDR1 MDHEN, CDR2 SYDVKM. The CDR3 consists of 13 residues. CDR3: CASRGAQQREAFF. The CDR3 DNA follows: TGTGCCAGCAGGGGGGCCCAGCAACGTGAAGCTTTCTTT.

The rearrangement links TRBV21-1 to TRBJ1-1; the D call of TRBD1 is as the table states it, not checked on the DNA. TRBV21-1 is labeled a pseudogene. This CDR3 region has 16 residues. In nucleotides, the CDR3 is TGTGCCAGCAGGGTCGGGTACGTCAGGGGGCTTACTGAAGCTTTCTTT. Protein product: CASRVGYVRGLTEAFF.

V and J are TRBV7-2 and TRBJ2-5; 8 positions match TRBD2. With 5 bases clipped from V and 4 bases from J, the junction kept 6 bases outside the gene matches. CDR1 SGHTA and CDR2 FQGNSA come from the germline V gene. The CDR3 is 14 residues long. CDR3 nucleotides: TGTGCCAGCAGCACCGGACTAGCTGGAGAGACCCAGTACTTC. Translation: CASSTGLAGETQYF. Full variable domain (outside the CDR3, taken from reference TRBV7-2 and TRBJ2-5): GAGVSQSPSNKVTEKGKDVELRCDPISGHTALYWYRQSLGQGLEFLIYFQGNSAPDKSGLPSDRFSAERTGGSVSTLTIQRTQQEDSAVYLCASSTGLAGETQYFGPGTRLLVL.

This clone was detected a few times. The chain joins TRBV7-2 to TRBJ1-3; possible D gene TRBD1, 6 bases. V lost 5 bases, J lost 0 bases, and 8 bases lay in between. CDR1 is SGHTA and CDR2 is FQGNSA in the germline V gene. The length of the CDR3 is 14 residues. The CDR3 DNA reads TGTGCCAGCAGCCAGACAGGCTCTGGAAACACCATATATTTT. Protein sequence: CASSQTGSGNTIYF. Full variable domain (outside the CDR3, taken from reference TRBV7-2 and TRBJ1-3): GAGVSQSPSNKVTEKGKDVELRCDPISGHTALYWYRQSLGQGLEFLIYFQGNSAPDKSGLPSDRFSAERTGGSVSTLTIQRTQQEDSAVYLCASSQTGSGNTIYFGEGSWLTVV.

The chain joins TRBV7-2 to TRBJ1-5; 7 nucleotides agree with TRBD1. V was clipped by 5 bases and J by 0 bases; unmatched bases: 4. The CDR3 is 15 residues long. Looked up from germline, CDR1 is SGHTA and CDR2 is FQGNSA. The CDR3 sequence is CASSRRGNSNQPQHF. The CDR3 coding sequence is TGTGCCAGCAGCCGCAGGGGGAATAGCAATCAGCCCCAGCATTTT.

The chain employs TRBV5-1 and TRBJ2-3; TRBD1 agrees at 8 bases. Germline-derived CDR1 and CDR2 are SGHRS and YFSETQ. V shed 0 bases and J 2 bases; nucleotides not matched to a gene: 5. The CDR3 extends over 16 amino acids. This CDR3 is CASSLGTGSFTDTQYF. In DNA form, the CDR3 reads TGCGCCAGCAGCTTGGGGACAGGGTCATTCACAGATACGCAGTATTTT. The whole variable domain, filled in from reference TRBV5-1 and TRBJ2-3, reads KAGVTQTPRYLIKTRGQQVTLSCSPISGHRSVSWYQQTPGQGLQFLFEYFSETQRNKGNFPGRFSGRQFSNSRSEMNVSTLELGDSALYLCASSLGTGSFTDTQYFGPGTRLTVL.

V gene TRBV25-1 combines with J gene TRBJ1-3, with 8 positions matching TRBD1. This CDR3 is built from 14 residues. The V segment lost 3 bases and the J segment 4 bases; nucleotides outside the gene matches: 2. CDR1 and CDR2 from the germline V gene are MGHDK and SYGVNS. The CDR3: CASSDDRGGNTIYF. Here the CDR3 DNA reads TGTGCCAGCAGTGACGACAGGGGCGGAAACACCATATATTTT. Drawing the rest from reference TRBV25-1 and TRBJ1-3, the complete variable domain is EADIYQTPRYLVIGTGKKITLECSQTMGHDKMYWYQQDPGMELHLIHYSYGVNSTEKGDLSSESTVSRIRTEHFPLTLESARPSHTSQYLCASSDDRGGNTIYFGEGSWLTVV.

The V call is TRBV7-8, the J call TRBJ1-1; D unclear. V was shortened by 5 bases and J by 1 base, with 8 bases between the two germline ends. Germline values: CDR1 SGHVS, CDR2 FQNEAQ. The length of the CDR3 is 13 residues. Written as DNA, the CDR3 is TGTGCCAGCAGCCGCCGGTGGAACACTGAAGCTTTCTTT. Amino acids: CASSRRWNTEAFF.

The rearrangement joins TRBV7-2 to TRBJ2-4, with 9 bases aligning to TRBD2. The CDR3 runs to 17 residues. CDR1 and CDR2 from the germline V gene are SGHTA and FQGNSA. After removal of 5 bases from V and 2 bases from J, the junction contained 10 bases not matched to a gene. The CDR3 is CASSPQAGGASKNIQYF. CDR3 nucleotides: TGTGCCAGCAGCCCCCAAGCGGGGGGAGCGTCCAAAAACATTCAGTACTTC.

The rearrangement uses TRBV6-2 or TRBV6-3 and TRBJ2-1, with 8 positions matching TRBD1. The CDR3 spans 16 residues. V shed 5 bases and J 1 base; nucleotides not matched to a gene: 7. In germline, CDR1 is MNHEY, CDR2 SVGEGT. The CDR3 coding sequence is TGTGCCAGCAGTATAAGGACAGGGATTTCCTACAATGAGCAGTTCTTC. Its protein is CASSIRTGISYNEQFF.

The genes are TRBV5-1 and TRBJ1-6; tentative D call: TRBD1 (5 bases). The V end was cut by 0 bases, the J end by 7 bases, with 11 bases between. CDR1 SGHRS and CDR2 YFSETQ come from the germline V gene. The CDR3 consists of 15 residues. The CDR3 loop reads CASSLEGYWNSPLHF. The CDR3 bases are TGCGCCAGCAGCTTGGAGGGGTATTGGAATTCACCCCTCCACTTT.

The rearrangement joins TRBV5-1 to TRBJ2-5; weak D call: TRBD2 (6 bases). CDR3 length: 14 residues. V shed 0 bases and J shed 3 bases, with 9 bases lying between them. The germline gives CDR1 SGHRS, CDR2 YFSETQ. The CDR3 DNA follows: TGCGCCAGCAGCTTGGTTGCGGGGAAAGAGACCCAGTACTTC. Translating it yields CASSLVAGKETQYF.

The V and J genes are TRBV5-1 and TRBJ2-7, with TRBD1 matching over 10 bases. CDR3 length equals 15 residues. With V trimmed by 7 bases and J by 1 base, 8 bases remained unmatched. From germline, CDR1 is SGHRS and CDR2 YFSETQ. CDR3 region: CASARSGQGSYEQYF. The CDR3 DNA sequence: TGCGCCAGCGCCAGATCGGGACAGGGGTCCTACGAGCAGTACTTC. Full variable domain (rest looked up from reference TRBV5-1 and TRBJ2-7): KAGVTQTPRYLIKTRGQQVTLSCSPISGHRSVSWYQQTPGQGLQFLFEYFSETQRNKGNFPGRFSGRQFSNSRSEMNVSTLELGDSALYLCASARSGQGSYEQYFGPGTRLTVT.